A selection of T cell receptor beta chains follows, all from one sample in a study of T cell responses to AZD1222 COVID-19 vaccine. Only in-frame clones appear in the TCRdb table, and some are missing; sequencing was by immunoSEQ multiplex PCR. The table lists some 150,000 clones, roughly 90% of them singletons. This specimen was peripheral blood, taken on day 0 of AZD1222 vaccination. These receptors all stem from an adult in good health. Both conserved end residues are part of each CDR3. A D gene is named only where the DNA matches it firmly.

NA TRBJ1-1 TRBV5-5 TGTGCCAGCAGCTTGACAGGGAAAGTTTTTACTGAAGCTTTCTTT CASSLTGKVFTEAFF
TRBD1 TRBJ1-1 TRBV4-1 TGCGCCAGCAGGATGGTTGGGGACAGGGGGCGAGAAGCTTTCTTT CASRMVGDRGREAFF
NA TRBJ2-7 TRBV29-1 TGCAGCGTTGTCAACGTGTGGGAGGAATCCTACGAGCAGTACTTC CSVVNVWEESYEQYF
TRBD1 TRBJ1-3 TRBV19 TGTGCCAGTAGTATTGGACAGGGTCGCTCTGGAAACACCATATATTTT CASSIGQGRSGNTIYF
TRBD2 TRBJ2-1 TRBV4-2 TGTGCCAGCAGCCAAGACCTTATTCCGCGGGGGGGCGGAATGTACAATGAGCAGTTCTTC CASSQDLIPRGGGMYNEQFF
TRBD2 TRBJ2-3 TRBV4-2 TGTGCCAGCAGCCGACGACTAGCCGATACGCAGTATTTT CASSRRLADTQYF
NA TRBJ1-4 TRBV6-6 TGTGCCAGCAGTTCCCATGATGGTTCAAATGAAAAACTGTTTTTT CASSSHDGSNEKLFF
TRBD1 TRBJ1-1 TRBV19 TGTGCCAGTAGTAGGGCTGGACAGGAAGAAGCTTTCTTT CASSRAGQEEAFF
NA TRBJ1-1 TRBV28 TGTGCCAGCAGTTCCCCCAGGGCTGAAGCTTTCTTT CASSSPRAEAFF
NA TRBJ2-3 TRBV18 TGTGCCAGCTCCCCCATGGACAGCACAGATACGCAGTATTTT CASSPMDSTDTQYF
NA TRBJ1-2 TRBV6-5 TGTGCCAGCAGGGGCCGGGACGGCTATGGCTACACCTTC CASRGRDGYGYTF
NA TRBJ2-3 TRBV30 TGTGCCTGGAGTCGGGGATCCACAGATACGCAGTATTTT CAWSRGSTDTQYF
NA TRBJ2-5 TRBV5-1 TGCGCCAGCAGCTTGGTCCAGGGACGAGAGACCCAGTACTTC CASSLVQGRETQYF
NA TRBJ2-1 TRBV4-1 TGCGCCAGCAGCCAAGGCGAGACTAGTTCCGGTGGGAATGAGCAGTTCTTC CASSQGETSSGGNEQFF
NA TRBJ2-7 TRBV20-1 TGCAGTGCTACCGGGACCTACGAGCAGTACTTC CSATGTYEQYF
NA TRBJ2-1 TRBV4-3 TGCGCCAGCAGCCGATCCGCCTCCGGCTACAATGAGCAGTTCTTC CASSRSASGYNEQFF
TRBD1 TRBJ1-5 TRBV28 TGTGCCAGCAGCCCCTGGGGACAGGGGCGGAACCAGCCCCAGCATTTT CASSPWGQGRNQPQHF
NA TRBJ1-4 TRBV7-2 TGTGCCAGCAGCTTAGGGGGCCTTAATGAAAAACTGTTTTTT CASSLGGLNEKLFF
TRBD2 TRBJ2-4 TRBV6-2/TRBV6-3 TGTGCCAGCAGTTACCCACTAGCGGGAGCAAGTGTGAAAAACATTCAGTACTTC CASSYPLAGASVKNIQYF
NA TRBJ2-7 TRBV19 TGTGCCAGTAGTATAGCTAACGATCTGTACGAGCAGTACTTC CASSIANDLYEQYF
TRBD1 TRBJ1-6 TRBV28 TGTGCCAGCAGCTCCCCCAGGGGGCAGGGGGCGAGGAATTCACCCCTCCACTTT CASSSPRGQGARNSPLHF
NA TRBJ1-1 TRBV15 TGTGCCACCAGCAGAGGGGAGGTCACTGAAGCTTTCTTT CATSRGEVTEAFF